The 13 T cell receptor beta chains in this list originate from one sample, sequenced in a study of control samples from healthy donors and cancer patients. Measured with immunoSEQ multiplex PCR; TCRdb has only the in-frame clones, and not every one. Here the sample spans about 180,000 clones, more than 90% being singletons. Sequenced input: blood. The receptor source for this set is a young man in good health.

V gene TRBV12-3 or TRBV12-4 combines with J gene TRBJ2-5; 9 bases are a match to TRBD2. V lost 6 bases, J lost 5 bases, and 4 bases stayed unmatched. The CDR3 extends over 13 amino acids. The CDR3 DNA follows: TGTGCCAGCAGGCCCGCGGGGGGGGAGACCCAGTACTTC. Encoded protein: CASRPAGGETQYF.

The V call is TRBV6-2 or TRBV6-3, the J call TRBJ2-4; D may correspond to TRBD1 or TRBD2 (6 bases each). The CDR3 contains 12 residues. Germline V gene lookup returns CDR1 MNHEY and CDR2 SVGEGT. Deletions cut 6 bases from V and 15 bases from J, with 18 bases between. As DNA, the CDR3 is TGTGCCAGCAGCCCACAGGGACTTGATACGTACTTC. Translation gives CASSPQGLDTYF.

V usage is TRBV9 and J usage is TRBJ2-1, with D maybe TRBD1 (5 bases). The germline CDR1 and CDR2 sequences are SGDLS and YYNGEE. The CDR3 spans 17 residues. V lost 2 bases to trimming and J lost 1 base, with 16 bases between them. The CDR3 bases are TGTGCCAGCAGCGTCAGAGGTCTCCCAGGGTCCTACAATGAGCAGTTCTTC. Translating gives CASSVRGLPGSYNEQFF.

This clone was seen just once. This chain uses TRBV28 with TRBJ1-1; D is possibly TRBD1 (5 bases). Between the trimmed V and J ends, which lost 2 bases and 8 bases, there was a span of 9 bases. Germline V CDR1 and CDR2: MDHEN, SYDVKM. The CDR3 extends over 12 amino acids. The CDR3 loop is CASSLRGREAFF. The CDR3 nucleotides read TGTGCCAGCAGTTTAAGGGGTCGGGAAGCTTTCTTT.

V gene TRBV9 combines with J gene TRBJ2-7; 7 bases align to TRBD1. V gave up 4 bases and J gave up 6 bases; unmatched junction bases: 13. Germline CDR1 SGDLS, CDR2 YYNGEE. The CDR3 consists of 15 residues. This chain's CDR3 is CASSRRDSPLFEQYF. The CDR3, as DNA: TGTGCCAGCAGCCGAAGGGACAGCCCCCTTTTCGAGCAGTACTTC.

This chain uses TRBV27 with TRBJ2-2; tentatively, D is TRBD2 (5 bases). The CDR3 runs to 17 residues. V dropped 2 bases and J dropped 0 bases, with 13 bases sitting between them. Germline-derived CDR1 and CDR2 are MNHEY and SMNVEV (reference sequence). CDR3 coding DNA: TGTGCCAGCAGTTTAACGTTTCGGGGTACGAACACCGGGGAGCTGTTTTTT. This translates into CASSLTFRGTNTGELFF.

The gene calls are TRBV9 and TRBJ2-1; D possibly corresponds to TRBD2 (6 bases). Germline CDR1 and CDR2: SGDLS and YYNGEE. The CDR3 loop spans 15 amino acids. The germline V and J ends were trimmed by 2 bases and 3 bases, with 12 bases remaining between them. In DNA form, the CDR3 reads TGTGCCAGCAGCGTTCTAGCGAGTTACTACAATGAGCAGTTCTTC. Translation: CASSVLASYYNEQFF.

The chain employs TRBV29-1 and TRBJ2-5; 7 bases are a match to TRBD1. CDR3 length: 17 residues. V shed 3 bases, J shed 0 bases, and the junction held 13 bases outside the gene matches. CDR1 and CDR2 from the germline V gene are SQVTM and ANQGSEA. This CDR3 is CSVDPTGNLWYQETQYF. CDR3 DNA: TGCAGCGTTGACCCGACAGGGAATCTGTGGTACCAAGAGACCCAGTACTTC.

The chain combines TRBV19 with TRBJ2-1, with TRBD2 as a possible D gene (5 bases). Looked up from germline, CDR1 is LNHDA and CDR2 is SQIVND (reference sequence). The germline V and J ends were trimmed by 7 bases and 4 bases, with 20 bases remaining between them. The CDR3 loop spans 16 amino acids. The CDR3 DNA is TGTGCCAGTACCCCGGGGTACTTACCGGGTTACAATGAGCAGTTCTTC. Protein product: CASTPGYLPGYNEQFF.

V and J are TRBV19 and TRBJ2-1; TRBD2 might be the D (6 bases). Germline V gene sequence: CDR1 LNHDA, CDR2 SQIVND (reference sequence). The CDR3 sequence is 14 residues long. The ends were cut back, 4 bases at V and 4 bases at J, with 11 bases in the middle. CDR3 coding DNA: TGTGCCAGTAGTAAAACCGGGACTTACAATGAGCAGTTCTTC. It yields the protein CASSKTGTYNEQFF.

The V gene is TRBV7-9, the J gene TRBJ1-2; D not resolved. This CDR3 spans 15 amino acids. Trimming removed 3 bases at V and 1 base at J, with 12 bases between. The germline CDR1 and CDR2 sequences are SEHNR and FQNEAQ (reference sequence). CDR3 region: CASSFRDPNNYGYTF. In nucleotides, the CDR3 is TGTGCCAGCAGCTTTCGAGACCCCAATAACTATGGCTACACCTTC.

The chain joins TRBV7-9 to TRBJ2-1; D is perhaps TRBD1 (6 bases). Germline V CDR1 and CDR2: SEHNR, FQNEAQ (reference sequence). Trimming pared 5 bases from V and 0 bases from J, leaving 14 bases between. CDR3 length: 16 residues. The CDR3 DNA reads TGTGCCAGCAGCCACCTGGTGACAGGCTCCTACAATGAGCAGTTCTTC. Encoded protein: CASSHLVTGSYNEQFF.

This clone has a single count. This chain joins TRBV7-8 and TRBJ1-5, with 7 bases lining up with TRBD1. The length of the CDR3 is 16 residues. Trimming at V came to 4 bases and at J to 2 bases, leaving 8 bases not matched to a gene. Germline V lookup: CDR1 SGHVS, CDR2 FQNEAQ. CDR3 in amino acids: CASSYLGGAGNQPQHF. The CDR3 DNA is TGTGCCAGCAGCTACTTAGGGGGCGCGGGCAATCAGCCCCAGCATTTT. The full variable domain, its missing parts supplied by reference TRBV7-8 and TRBJ1-5, is GAGVSQSPRYKVAKRGQDVALRCDPISGHVSLFWYQQALGQGPEFLTYFQNEAQLDKSGLPSDRFFAERPEGSVSTLKIQRTQQEDSAVYLCASSYLGGAGNQPQHFGDGTRLSIL.